This TCR beta chain was recovered during a study of T cell responses to AZD1222 COVID-19 vaccine. In the case of this clone: Its specificity is not known.

Study-wide results and caveats: Donors were largely white British and mainly female; clonal diversity was possibly underestimated.

Sequencing was performed with immunoSEQ multiplex PCR; in TCRdb, only in-frame clones are kept and a portion is missing. The sample shows under 110,000 clones, about 90% of them seen only once. The CDR3 has 14 amino acids. Germline CDR1 and CDR2: SQVTM and ANQGSEA. The V and J ends lost 3 bases and 2 bases, in that order; junction bases with no gene match: 7. This receptor was taken from an adult in good health. Sequences were derived from peripheral blood, sampled on day 0 of AZD1222 vaccination. The rearrangement joins TRBV29-1 to TRBJ2-7; 7 bases fit TRBD1. The CDR3 reads CSVDSGQGAYEQYF. The CDR3 coding sequence is TGCAGCGTTGACTCAGGGCAGGGGGCCTACGAGCAGTACTTC.